Listed below are T cell receptor beta chains from one sample, sequenced in a study of control samples from healthy donors and cancer patients. Clones were read by immunoSEQ multiplex PCR, and TCRdb kept only the in-frame ones, dropping some. The data show roughly 130,000 clones, more than 70% seen once. Sample: blood. The origin of the receptors is a man in his fifties or sixties in good health. The CDR3 runs from the conserved cysteine through the conserved F or W. A D gene is named only where the DNA matches it firmly. Rows give clone size only sometimes, using once, few, many, or a class for an expanded clone.

TRBJ1-6,NA,TRBV12-3/TRBV12-4,NA,CASSSWGPPLHF,TGTGCCAGCAGCTCGTGGGGCCCACCCCTCCACTTT
TRBJ2-7,once,TRBV2,TRBD1,CASTGTGLHEQYF,TGTGCCAGCACCGGGACAGGGTTACACGAGCAGTACTTC
TRBJ2-7,NA,TRBV10-3,TRBD1,CAISGGQGASYF,TGTGCCATCAGTGGGGGGCAGGGGGCTTCGTACTTC
TRBJ2-5,NA,TRBV18,NA,CASSPTFRGGETQYF,TGTGCCAGCTCCCCTACCTTCAGGGGAGGAGAGACCCAGTACTTC
TRBJ1-4,NA,TRBV11-2,NA,CASTPDGNEKLFF,TGTGCCAGCACCCCTGACGGTAATGAAAAACTGTTTTTT
TRBJ1-1,NA,TRBV19,NA,CASSLGRGYAEAFF,TGTGCCAGTAGTCTGGGGCGAGGGTACGCTGAAGCTTTCTTT
TRBJ1-1,NA,TRBV5-4,TRBD1,CASSVWDSSNTEAFF,TGTGCCAGCAGCGTATGGGACAGCTCGAACACTGAAGCTTTCTTT
TRBJ1-3,NA,TRBV5-6,NA,CASSLVGWADSGNTIYF,TGTGCCAGCAGCTTGGTCGGGTGGGCCGACTCTGGAAACACCATATATTTT
TRBJ1-5,NA,TRBV10-2,NA,CASSDISNQPQHF,TGCGCCAGCAGCGACATTAGCAATCAGCCCCAGCATTTT
TRBJ2-7,NA,TRBV5-4,NA,CASSLDSSKVLSYEQYF,TGTGCCAGCAGCTTGGACAGCAGTAAGGTACTTTCCTACGAGCAGTACTTC
TRBJ1-5,few,TRBV5-8,TRBD1,CASSSTTGTGFIQPQHF,TGTGCCAGCAGCTCCACCACCGGGACAGGGTTTATTCAGCCCCAGCATTTT
TRBJ1-2,once,TRBV7-8,NA,CASSLGMGAPDGYTF,TGTGCCAGCAGCTTAGGGATGGGGGCGCCGGATGGCTACACCTTC
TRBJ2-7,NA,TRBV7-9,NA,CASSLVGGPPDEQYF,TGTGCCAGCAGCTTAGTTGGGGGGCCCCCCGACGAGCAGTACTTC
TRBJ2-4,NA,TRBV6-6,NA,CASSRDRAKNIQYF,TGTGCCAGCAGTCGCGACAGAGCCAAAAACATTCAGTACTTC
TRBJ2-7,NA,TRBV29-1,TRBD1,CSVVGQSFYEQYF,TGCAGCGTTGTGGGACAGAGCTTCTACGAGCAGTACTTC
TRBJ2-1,NA,TRBV11-3,TRBD2,CASSPFRGDDNEQFF,TGTGCCAGCAGTCCATTTCGGGGGGATGACAATGAGCAGTTCTTC
TRBJ2-5,NA,TRBV6-6,TRBD2,CAIKGGASGETQYF,TGTGCCATCAAGGGAGGGGCTAGCGGGGAGACCCAGTACTTC
TRBJ2-1,NA,TRBV10-1,NA,CASSDLGGGNYNEQFF,TGCGCCAGCAGTGACTTAGGGGGGGGGAACTACAATGAGCAGTTCTTC
TRBJ2-3,NA,TRBV3-1/TRBV3-2,TRBD1,CASSQMTAGQETSTDTQYF,TGTGCCAGCAGCCAGATGACAGCAGGACAGGAGACTAGCACAGATACGCAGTATTTT
TRBJ1-5,NA,TRBV2,NA,CASSTYGINNQPQHF,TGTGCCAGCAGCACTTATGGCATCAACAATCAGCCCCAGCATTTT
TRBJ2-5,NA,TRBV28,TRBD1,CASSFRQGSQETQYF,TGTGCCAGCAGTTTTCGACAGGGGAGCCAAGAGACCCAGTACTTC
TRBJ2-1,NA,TRBV11-2,NA,CASSLLLGAGPLPYNEQFF,TGTGCCAGCAGCTTATTGTTGGGGGCAGGTCCGCTCCCCTACAATGAGCAGTTCTTC
TRBJ2-1,NA,TRBV5-4,TRBD2,CASSLTSGHNEQFF,TGTGCCAGCAGCTTGACTAGCGGACACAATGAGCAGTTCTTC
TRBJ2-1,NA,TRBV7-9,TRBD1,CAYATGQGNNEQFF,TGTGCCTACGCTACGGGACAGGGAAACAATGAGCAGTTCTTC
TRBJ2-7,NA,TRBV5-1,NA,CASSLGPYDRDTPYEQYF,TGCGCCAGCAGCTTGGGTCCCTATGACCGGGACACCCCCTACGAGCAGTACTTC
TRBJ2-7,NA,TRBV15,TRBD1,CATSSTQGAFEQYF,TGTGCCACCAGCTCAACCCAGGGGGCCTTCGAGCAGTACTTC
TRBJ1-4,NA,TRBV15,NA,CATSRVVPTNEKLFF,TGTGCCACCAGCAGAGTGGTTCCCACTAATGAAAAACTGTTTTTT
TRBJ1-6,NA,TRBV28,TRBD1,CASRPTPGQANSPLHF,TGTGCCAGCAGACCGACACCGGGACAGGCAAATTCACCCCTCCACTTT
TRBJ2-3,NA,TRBV21-1,NA,CASSKRAGGAPDTQYF,TGTGCCAGCAGCAAAAGGGCGGGGGGAGCCCCAGATACGCAGTATTTT
TRBJ1-5,NA,TRBV15,NA,CATSREYHYAGVKDQPQHF,TGTGCCACCAGCAGAGAATACCATTACGCAGGGGTTAAAGATCAGCCCCAGCATTTT
TRBJ1-6,NA,TRBV11-3,NA,CASSLDPFAAGDSPLHF,TGTGCCAGCAGCTTAGACCCCTTTGCAGCGGGAGATTCACCCCTCCACTTT